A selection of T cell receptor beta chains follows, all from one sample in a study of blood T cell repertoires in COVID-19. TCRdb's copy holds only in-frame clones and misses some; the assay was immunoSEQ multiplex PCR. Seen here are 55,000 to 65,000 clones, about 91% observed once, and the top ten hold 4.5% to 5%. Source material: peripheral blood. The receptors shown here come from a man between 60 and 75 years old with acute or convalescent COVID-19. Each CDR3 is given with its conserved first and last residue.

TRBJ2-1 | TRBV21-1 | CASSPRSGSSYNEQFF
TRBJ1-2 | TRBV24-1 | CATSDETGGSDGYTF
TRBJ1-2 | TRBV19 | CASSIGAGGYYGYTF
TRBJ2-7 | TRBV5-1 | CASSAVGTHYEQYF
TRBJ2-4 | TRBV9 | CASSVEGRDIQYF
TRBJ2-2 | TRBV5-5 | CASSFIGLSGRAGELFF
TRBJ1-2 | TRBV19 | CASSSATATYGYTF
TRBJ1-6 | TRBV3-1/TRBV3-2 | CASSQELRHSPLHF
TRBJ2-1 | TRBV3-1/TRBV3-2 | CASSTGFGEQFF
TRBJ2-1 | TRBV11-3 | CASSSGGEQFF
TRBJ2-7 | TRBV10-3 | CAIRRSGTDPYEQYF
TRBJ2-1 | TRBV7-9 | CASSLGLAYEQFF
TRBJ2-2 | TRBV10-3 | CAISERGQGVSDTGELFF
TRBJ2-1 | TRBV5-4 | CASSLEAGGRGNEQFF
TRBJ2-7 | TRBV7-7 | CASSLDAGPTYEQYF
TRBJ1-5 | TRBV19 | CASSNGVDGQPQHF
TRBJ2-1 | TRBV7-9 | CASSQDWAYNEQFF
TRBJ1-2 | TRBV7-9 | CASSLSGVEGYTF
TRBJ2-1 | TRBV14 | CASSQVSGANEQFF
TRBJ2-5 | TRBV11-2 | CASSATGETQYF
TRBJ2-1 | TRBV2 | CASSPRGGRGWNEQFF
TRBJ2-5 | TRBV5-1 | CASSSGGTGETQYF
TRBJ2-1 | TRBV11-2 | CASSFSHRGGRGNNEQFF